A selection of T cell receptor beta chains follows, all from one sample in a study of cytomegalovirus exposure and HLA in healthy donors. Using immunoSEQ multiplex PCR, the repertoire was profiled, and TCRdb retains in-frame clones only, with some absent. The sample has about 110,000 clones, approximately 86% seen once. The sequenced sample was PBMCs. The origin of the receptors is a woman younger than 30 in good health and CMV-seronegative. CDR3s include the opening cysteine and the closing phenylalanine or tryptophan. A D gene is named only where the DNA matches it firmly. Part of the rows lack a size; the others show once, few, many or a class for expanded clones.

>.|TRBJ2-7|.|TRBV5-6
TGTGCCAGCAGCCTTAAATTCGGGGTTGATACAACCTACGAGCAGTACTTC
CASSLKFGVDTTYEQYF
>.|TRBJ1-2|.|TRBV28
TGTGCCAGCACTCCCCCGGGTAACTATGGCTACACCTTC
CASTPPGNYGYTF
>.|TRBJ1-2|.|TRBV7-9
TGTGCCAGCAGCTTAGAAACAGGGTCTAACTATGGCTACACCTTC
CASSLETGSNYGYTF
>.|TRBJ2-2|.|TRBV28
TGTGCCAGCAGGCTGCTCCAGGGTTACACCGGGGAGCTGTTTTTT
CASRLLQGYTGELFF
>few|TRBJ1-2|.|TRBV18
TGTGCCAGCTCACCAGACAGGCTTTATGGCTACACCTTC
CASSPDRLYGYTF
>.|TRBJ1-6|TRBD1|TRBV27
TGTGCCAGCAGTTCCCGGACGGGACAGCATAATTCACCCCTCCACTTT
CASSSRTGQHNSPLHF
>.|TRBJ1-5|.|TRBV11-2
TGTGCCAGCAGCTTAGCACATCAACGTGGCCAGCCCCAGCATTTT
CASSLAHQRGQPQHF
>.|TRBJ2-1|TRBD2|TRBV9
TGTGCCAGCAGCCCCGGGGGGGCCTCACACAATGAGCAGTTCTTC
CASSPGGASHNEQFF
>.|TRBJ1-5|.|TRBV25-1
TGTGCCAGCAGTGGGAGTGGCAGCAATCAGCCCCAGCATTTT
CASSGSGSNQPQHF
>.|TRBJ2-7|TRBD1|TRBV9
TGTGCCAGCAGCCCCCGACAGGGAAACGAGCAGTACTTC
CASSPRQGNEQYF
>.|TRBJ1-1|.|TRBV5-1
TGCGCCAGCAGCTTATCCCCAGGGGAAAGCACTGAAGCTTTCTTT
CASSLSPGESTEAFF
>.|TRBJ1-2|.|TRBV4-1
TGCGCCAGCAGCCTCCCCGGGGGGGGTAAGAAGGGCTACACCTTC
CASSLPGGGKKGYTF
>.|TRBJ1-2|.|TRBV10-2
TGCGCCAGCAGTGACAGGGCCAGTGGGAACTATGGCTACACCTTC
CASSDRASGNYGYTF
>once|TRBJ2-2|TRBD2|TRBV10-3
TGTGCCATCAGTGACTGGGGGAGGGTGGACACCGGGGAGCTGTTTTTT
CAISDWGRVDTGELFF
>.|TRBJ2-7|.|TRBV6-5
TGTGCCAGCAGTTATTGGGTACAGGGTTACGAGCAGTACTTC
CASSYWVQGYEQYF
>.|TRBJ1-4|TRBD1|TRBV6-5
TGTGCCAGCAGCCGGGACAGGGAAAAACTGTTTTTT
CASSRDREKLFF
>.|TRBJ2-3|.|TRBV10-1
TGCGCCACCTCCAGTTGGGGAGAGCTACCCGGAACAGATACGCAGTATTTT
CATSSWGELPGTDTQYF
>.|TRBJ2-2|TRBD2|TRBV9
TGTGCCAGCAGCGCCGGGACTAGCGCGATCGGGGAGCTGTTTTTT
CASSAGTSAIGELFF
>.|TRBJ2-3|TRBD1|TRBV27
TGTGCCAGCAGTTTATCCGGCCAGGGGGCCTTATTACATAGCACAGATACGCAGTATTTT
CASSLSGQGALLHSTDTQYF
>many|TRBJ1-6|.|TRBV4-1
TGCGCCAGCAGCCAAGAAGGAGGGAAAAGGATCAGATTT
CASSQEGGKRIRF
>.|TRBJ2-7|TRBD1|TRBV6-1
TGTGCCAGCACCCTGGGGGGACAGGGGTCCTACGAGCAGTACTTC
CASTLGGQGSYEQYF
>.|TRBJ2-1|TRBD2|TRBV6-5
TGTGCCAGCAGCCAGGGACTAGACTACAATGAGCAGTTCTTC
CASSQGLDYNEQFF
>few|TRBJ2-1|.|TRBV25-1
TGTGCCAGCAGTGAATACACCGGGGTACGGGAGCAGTTCTTC
CASSEYTGVREQFF
>medium-sized|TRBJ1-6|.|TRBV4-1
TGCGCCAGCAGCCAAGATCACGAGAGTTCACCCCTCCACTTT
CASSQDHESSPLHF
>.|TRBJ1-1|TRBD1|TRBV28
TGTGCCAGCAGGTCGGACAGGGGAGGCACTGAAGCTTTCTTT
CASRSDRGGTEAFF
>.|TRBJ2-3|TRBD2|TRBV7-9
TGTGCCAGCAGCTTAGAACTAGCGGGGGGAGGTACGCAGTATTTT
CASSLELAGGGTQYF
>.|TRBJ1-4|.|TRBV7-9
TGTGCCAGCAGCTTAGTCGGGGGGCTGGCTAATGAAAAACTGTTTTTT
CASSLVGGLANEKLFF
>.|TRBJ1-4|.|TRBV10-1
TGCGCCAGGCCCCCTAGCAGGGGTGGTGAAAAACTGTTTTTT
CARPPSRGGEKLFF
>once|TRBJ2-5|.|TRBV2
TGTGCCAGCAGTGGGCAGGTTAAAGAGACCCAGTACTTC
CASSGQVKETQYF
>.|TRBJ2-3|TRBD2|TRBV14
TGTGCCAGCAGCCAAGAAAGTCTAGCGGGGCCGGCAGATACGCAGTATTTT
CASSQESLAGPADTQYF
>.|TRBJ1-6|.|TRBV7-9
TGTGCCAGCAGCCCCCGAGCCGCCCAGGGGAATCCCCTCCACTTT
CASSPRAAQGNPLHF
>.|TRBJ1-6|.|TRBV6-1
TGTGCCAGCGGATTAGTAGGACAAGATAATTCACCCCTCCACTTT
CASGLVGQDNSPLHF
>.|TRBJ2-1|.|TRBV11-3
TGTGCCAGCAGCCCAGACAGTAAGTACAATGAGCAGTTCTTC
CASSPDSKYNEQFF
>.|TRBJ2-5|.|TRBV29-1
TGCAGCGTCGGGGGTTTGGAGACCCAGTACTTC
CSVGGLETQYF
>.|TRBJ1-5|.|TRBV9
TGTGCCAGCAGCCCTACTTCCGGCAATCAGCCCCAGCATTTT
CASSPTSGNQPQHF
>.|TRBJ2-1|.|TRBV13
TGTGCCAGCAGCTTGTCCAGGGAGGGGGGTAGCTTCAATGAGCAGTTCTTC
CASSLSREGGSFNEQFF
>.|TRBJ1-1|.|TRBV30
TGTGCCTGGATCTACAGGACGAAATGGTTCTTT
CAWIYRTKWFF
>.|TRBJ2-1|TRBD2|TRBV9
TGTGCCAGCACCCGTAGCGGGGGGGCCCGCAATGAGCAGTTCTTC
CASTRSGGARNEQFF
>.|TRBJ1-5|.|TRBV6-6
TGTGCCAGCAGGGGGGCACAGGGCCTCAATCAGCCCCAGCATTTT
CASRGAQGLNQPQHF
>few|TRBJ2-7|.|TRBV6-1
TGTGCCAGCAGTGAAGAGGTTTGGGCGGACACCTACGAGCAGTACTTC
CASSEEVWADTYEQYF
>.|TRBJ2-2|.|TRBV5-1
TGCGCCAGCACCCAGATACCCACCGGGGAGCTGTTTTTT
CASTQIPTGELFF
>.|TRBJ2-1|TRBD2|TRBV25-1
TGTGCCAGCAGTGAATCAACTAGCGGGGGGCACTACAATGAGCAGTTCTTC
CASSESTSGGHYNEQFF